These 32 T cell receptor beta chains originate from one sample sequenced in a study of blood T cell repertoires in COVID-19. Clones were read by immunoSEQ multiplex PCR, and TCRdb kept only the in-frame ones, dropping some. The repertoire consists of roughly 260,000 clones, with roughly 86% occurring once and the leading ten covering over 2.5%. Sequenced: PBMCs or T cells enriched from blood (not recorded which). These receptors originate from a woman younger than 30 who had recovered from COVID-19.

This clone occurred once. The rearrangement links TRBV28 to TRBJ1-2, with 8 positions matching TRBD1. This CDR3 is built from 15 residues. Germline CDR1 reads MDHEN; CDR2 reads SYDVKM. Trimming at V came to 5 bases and at J to 7 bases, leaving 12 bases not matched to a gene. CDR3 DNA sequence: TGTGCCAGCAGTGCCCCGACAGGGGTATCTGGTGGCTACACCTTC. Encoded protein: CASSAPTGVSGGYTF.

The chain carries TRBV27 and TRBJ1-1; D call uncertain. V was clipped by 5 bases and J by 3 bases, with 13 bases between them. The CDR3 has 14 amino acids. Per the germline V gene, CDR1 is MNHEY and CDR2 is SMNVEV (reference sequence). In DNA form, the CDR3 reads TGTGCCAGCAGTCGGCGGCCGCCGTACACTGAAGCTTTCTTT. The encoded protein is CASSRRPPYTEAFF.

This clone was picked up a small number of times. The chain recombines TRBV27 with TRBJ1-5; 8 bases map to TRBD1. The CDR3 totals 16 residues. Trimming took 5 bases from V and 0 from J; bases not matched to a gene: 6. Germline assignment: CDR1 MNHEY and CDR2 SMNVEV (reference sequence). The CDR3 DNA reads TGTGCCAGCAGTGACAGGGGAGACGGTAGCAATCAGCCCCAGCATTTT. As protein: CASSDRGDGSNQPQHF.

The J gene is TRBJ1-1, the V gene TRBV30; D not resolved. The CDR3 consists of 14 residues. CDR1 is GTSNPN, CDR2 SVGIG, per germline (reference sequence). The ends were cut back, 1 base at V and 2 bases at J, with 11 bases in the middle. CDR3 in amino acids: CAWSATRHNTEAFF. CDR3 nucleotides: TGTGCCTGGAGTGCTACTCGACATAACACTGAAGCTTTCTTT. Full variable domain (remainder filled in from reference TRBV30 and TRBJ1-1): SQTIHQWPATLVQPVGSPLSLECTVEGTSNPNLYWYRQAAGRGLQLLFYSVGIGQISSEVPQNLSASRPQDRQFILSSKKLLLSDSGFYLCAWSATRHNTEAFFGQGTRLTVV.

For the CDR3, the DNA is TGTGCCTGGGCCCCCTCGACTGCTTTCTTT. Translated: CAWAPSTAFF. The chain combines TRBV30 with TRBJ1-1; D is unresolved. V was clipped by 5 bases and J by 11 bases, with 12 bases between them. This CDR3 is built from 10 residues. The V gene's germline CDR1 is GTSNPN and CDR2 SVGIG (reference sequence).

The rearrangement links TRBV3-1 (or the pseudogene TRBV3-2) to TRBJ2-1; 7 bases map to TRBD2. The length of the CDR3 is 15 residues. The germline CDR1 and CDR2 sequences are LGHDT and YNNKEL (reference sequence). V was clipped by 4 bases and J by 0 bases; unmatched bases: 3. Written as DNA, the CDR3 is TGTGCCAGCAGCCGCAGGACTAGCTCCTACAATGAGCAGTTCTTC. It yields the protein CASSRRTSSYNEQFF.

The chain joins TRBV11-3 to TRBJ2-3; D gene ambiguous. Germline CDR1 SGHNT, CDR2 YENEEA. With 2 bases removed from V and 0 bases from J, the gap between germline ends came to 9 bases. The CDR3 sequence is 15 residues long. The CDR3 coding sequence is TGTGCCAGCAGCTTAAGGCGGCTTAGCACAGATACGCAGTATTTT. It encodes CASSLRRLSTDTQYF.

The V gene is TRBV5-1, the J gene TRBJ1-1, with TRBD1 matching over 9 bases. Germline-derived CDR1 and CDR2 are SGHRS and YFSETQ. Trimming removed 3 bases from V and 6 bases from J; junction bases left unmatched: 3. The CDR3 loop spans 13 amino acids. DNA of the CDR3: TGCGCCAGCAGCTGGGGACAGGGCTCTGAAGCTTTCTTT. It is translated as CASSWGQGSEAFF.

CDR3 DNA: TGTGCCTGGAGACTGGAGTTGGGGCACGATGAGCAGTTCTTC. Protein product: CAWRLELGHDEQFF. The chain couples TRBV30 to TRBJ2-1, with D tentatively TRBD1 (5 bases). The CDR3 extends over 14 amino acids. Germline values: CDR1 GTSNPN, CDR2 SVGIG (reference sequence). With 3 bases removed from V and 8 bases from J, the gap between germline ends came to 17 bases.

The chain is built from TRBV5-1 and TRBJ2-3; TRBD2 matches 9 bases. V gave up 1 base and J gave up 1 base; unmatched junction bases: 1. CDR3 length: 15 amino acids. CDR1 SGHRS and CDR2 YFSETQ come from the germline V gene. This CDR3 reads CASSLLAGGTDTQYF. The CDR3 nucleotides read TGCGCCAGCAGCTTGTTAGCGGGGGGCACAGATACGCAGTATTTT.

The V and J genes are TRBV28 and TRBJ1-3, with D unclear. The CDR3 extends over 15 amino acids. V was shortened by 1 base and J by 0 bases, with 7 bases between the two germline ends. Germline CDR1 MDHEN, CDR2 SYDVKM. The CDR3 spells CASSLSRGSGNTIYF. The CDR3, as DNA: TGTGCCAGCAGTTTATCACGAGGCTCTGGAAACACCATATATTTT. Complete variable domain (other parts from reference TRBV28 and TRBJ1-3): DVKVTQSSRYLVKRTGEKVFLECVQDMDHENMFWYRQDPGLGLRLIYFSYDVKMKEKGDIPEGYSVSREKKERFSLILESASTNQTSMYLCASSLSRGSGNTIYFGEGSWLTVV.

This chain connects TRBV6-5 to TRBJ2-1; weak D call: TRBD1 (5 bases). Germline-derived CDR1 and CDR2 are MNHEY and SVGAGI. Trimming cost V 5 bases and J 3 bases, with 8 bases left between them. The CDR3 consists of 13 residues. The CDR3 sequence is CASSIDSYNEQFF. The CDR3, as DNA: TGTGCCAGCAGTATCGACAGCTACAATGAGCAGTTCTTC.

V usage is TRBV3-1 (or the pseudogene TRBV3-2) and J usage is TRBJ2-7; the D gene is possibly TRBD2 (6 bases). Trimming cost V 2 bases and J 3 bases, with 11 bases left between them. The germline V gene encodes CDR1 LGHDT and CDR2 YNNKEL (reference sequence). The CDR3 is 14 residues long. The CDR3 DNA sequence: TGTGCCAGCAGCCAATTAGCGGACTACTACGAGCAGTACTTC. Its protein is CASSQLADYYEQYF.

Only one count was recorded for this clone. The V gene is TRBV5-4, the J gene TRBJ2-1, with 7 bases that match TRBD2. This CDR3 is 16 amino acids long. V was clipped by 3 bases and J by 0 bases; unmatched bases: 6. Germline V lookup: CDR1 SGHNT, CDR2 YYREEE (reference sequence). DNA for the CDR3: TGTGCCAGCAGCTCGGGTCGCGGGAGCTCCTACAATGAGCAGTTCTTC. It yields the protein CASSSGRGSSYNEQFF.

The chain links TRBV27 to TRBJ2-7; 9 bases align to TRBD1. Germline-derived CDR1 and CDR2 are MNHEY and SMNVEV (reference sequence). V dropped 5 bases and J dropped 3; count of bases not matched to a gene: 8. This CDR3 has 15 residues. CDR3 sequence reads: CASSPGTGSIYEQYF. Here the CDR3 DNA reads TGTGCCAGCAGTCCCGGGACAGGGAGTATCTACGAGCAGTACTTC.

This sequence joins TRBV18 and TRBJ2-1, with 14 bases matching TRBD2. CDR1 is KGHSH, CDR2 LQKENI, per germline. The CDR3 is 19 residues long. V lost 2 bases, J lost 3 bases, and 9 bases stayed unmatched. The CDR3 DNA follows: TGTGCCAGCTCACCAGCCGGGACTAGCGGGAGCTGGTTCTACAATGAGCAGTTCTTC. Protein sequence: CASSPAGTSGSWFYNEQFF.

This chain links TRBV5-6 with TRBJ2-1; 7 positions match TRBD2. V shed 6 bases, J shed 4 bases, and the junction held 13 bases outside the gene matches. Germline loops: CDR1 SGHDT, CDR2 YYEEEE. The CDR3 consists of 16 residues. The DNA for the CDR3 is TGTGCCAGCATGTCTATAGGTAGCGGGCAGTACAATGAGCAGTTCTTC. It is translated as CASMSIGSGQYNEQFF.

Written as DNA, the CDR3 is TGCGCCAGCAGCCAAGGTGGGCCCTCCTACGAGCAGTACTTC. This encodes CASSQGGPSYEQYF. V and J are TRBV4-1 and TRBJ2-7, with D hard to call. Germline V CDR1 and CDR2: MGHRA, YSYEKL. The CDR3 is made up of 14 amino acids. The V and J ends lost 1 base and 0 bases respectively, with 7 bases between them.

The chain has TRBV27 and TRBJ2-7; 10 bases fit TRBD2. J was trimmed by 6 bases and V by 5 bases; bases with no gene match: 10. Germline V CDR1 and CDR2: MNHEY, SMNVEV (reference sequence). This CDR3 is built from 15 residues. The CDR3 DNA follows: TGTGCCAGCAGTGTTTTAGCGGGAGGCCCCCTCGAGCAGTACTTC. Protein: CASSVLAGGPLEQYF.

The chain joins TRBV20-1 to TRBJ1-6; no firm D call. Trimming took 3 bases from V and 1 from J, leaving 10 bases between them. This CDR3 has 15 residues. CDR1 is DFQATT and CDR2 is SNEGSKA in the germline V gene (reference sequence). The CDR3 region has the DNA TGCAGTGCTAGTGCGCAGTCATCCTATAATTCACCCCTCCACTTT. This translates into CSASAQSSYNSPLHF.

This rearrangement joins TRBV2 to TRBJ1-2; tentatively, D is TRBD1 (5 bases). V lost 0 bases, J lost 4 bases, and 9 bases lay in between. The CDR3 loop spans 14 amino acids. The V gene's germline CDR1 is SNHLY and CDR2 FYNNEI. The CDR3 protein is CASSEARGGYGYTF. The CDR3 coding sequence is TGTGCCAGCAGTGAAGCGCGGGGGGGCTATGGCTACACCTTC.

This clone appeared a single time. The chain uses TRBV7-2 and TRBJ2-3; 8 bases align to TRBD2. The CDR3 is 15 residues long. The V gene's germline CDR1 is SGHTA and CDR2 FQGNSA. Trimming at V came to 7 bases and at J to 4 bases, leaving 10 bases not matched to a gene. CDR3 loop: CASISPGGIADTQYF. The CDR3 nucleotides read TGTGCCAGCATTTCACCGGGGGGGATTGCAGATACGCAGTATTTT. The whole variable domain, remainder taken from reference TRBV7-2 and TRBJ2-3, is GAGVSQSPSNKVTEKGKDVELRCDPISGHTALYWYRQSLGQGLEFLIYFQGNSAPDKSGLPSDRFSAERTGGSVSTLTIQRTQQEDSAVYLCASISPGGIADTQYFGPGTRLTVL.

This clone was found a few times. The chain uses TRBV19 and TRBJ2-7; 10 positions agree with TRBD2. Germline V gene sequence: CDR1 LNHDA, CDR2 SQIVND (reference sequence). The CDR3 sequence is 15 residues long. After removal of 6 bases from V and 3 bases from J, the junction contained 8 bases not matched to a gene. CDR3 residues: CASSPLPSGSYEQYF. The CDR3 coding sequence is TGTGCCAGTAGCCCCCTGCCTAGCGGGAGCTACGAGCAGTACTTC.

The chain couples TRBV20-1 to TRBJ2-1; TRBD2 matches 11 bases. CDR1 DFQATT and CDR2 SNEGSKA come from the germline V gene (reference sequence). This CDR3 region has 17 residues. V was pared by 3 bases and J by 4 bases, with 11 bases of the junction left unmatched. DNA of the CDR3: TGCAGTGCTAGTATCCCGGCTAGCGGGGGGACGTACAATGAGCAGTTCTTC. Amino acid sequence: CSASIPASGGTYNEQFF.

The genes are TRBV7-8 and TRBJ2-2, with D possibly being TRBD1 (5 bases). Trimming took off 5 bases at V and 4 bases at J, with 23 bases between the two ends. The CDR3 totals 18 residues. Looked up from germline, CDR1 is SGHVS and CDR2 is FQNEAQ. The CDR3: CASSQASARVLRTGELFF. DNA of the CDR3: TGTGCCAGCAGCCAAGCGAGCGCCAGGGTACTCCGCACCGGGGAGCTGTTTTTT.

The chain carries TRBV9 and TRBJ1-5, with 7 bases fitting TRBD1. Germline V CDR1 and CDR2: SGDLS, YYNGEE. The V segment lost 4 bases and the J segment 6 bases; nucleotides outside the gene matches: 7. The CDR3 covers 14 residues. CDR3 sequence (DNA): TGTGCCAGCAGCCCGGACAGGATATCTCAGCCCCAGCATTTT. As protein: CASSPDRISQPQHF.

The CDR3 coding sequence is TGTGCCAGCACGCGGACTAGCACCTACAATGAGCAGTTCTTC. Translating it yields CASTRTSTYNEQFF. The J gene is TRBJ2-1, the V gene TRBV27; the match to TRBD2 covers 8 bases. Germline CDR1 MNHEY, CDR2 SMNVEV (reference sequence). J lost 2 bases, V lost 7 bases, and 4 bases had no gene match. This CDR3 has 14 amino acids.

The chain employs TRBV9 and TRBJ2-1, with D tentatively TRBD1 (7 bases). Trimming stripped 3 bases from V and 3 bases from J, with 13 bases between. The CDR3 runs 15 residues. Germline V CDR1 and CDR2: SGDLS, YYNGEE. CDR3 amino acids: CASSGGTVNYNEQFF. In DNA, the CDR3 is TGTGCCAGCAGCGGCGGGACAGTAAACTACAATGAGCAGTTCTTC.

The V call is TRBV7-2, the J call TRBJ2-7; 10 bases are a match to TRBD2. Germline-derived CDR1 and CDR2 are SGHTA and FQGNSA. The CDR3 is made up of 16 amino acids. Trimming removed 6 bases from V and 5 bases from J; junction bases left unmatched: 13. CDR3 nucleotides: TGTGCCAGCAGTCCTGAAAGAGCGGGAGGGTTTAACGAGCAGTACTTC. This codes for CASSPERAGGFNEQYF.

The chain recombines TRBV11-2 with TRBJ2-5, with 10 bases matching TRBD1. From germline, CDR1 is SGHAT and CDR2 FQNNGV. The CDR3 length is 15 residues. V lost 4 bases and J lost 5; bases outside the gene matches: 7. Here the CDR3 reads CASSSGQGIRETQYF. Here the CDR3 DNA reads TGTGCCAGCAGCTCGGGACAGGGGATCCGGGAGACCCAGTACTTC.

The rearrangement joins TRBV2 to TRBJ1-2, with 7 bases matching TRBD1. After removal of 6 bases from V and 4 bases from J, the junction contained 2 bases not matched to a gene. Looked up from germline, CDR1 is SNHLY and CDR2 is FYNNEI. This CDR3 spans 12 amino acids. Here the CDR3 DNA reads TGTGCCAGCAGAGGGGACAGCTATGGCTACACCTTC. Translation: CASRGDSYGYTF.

The chain carries TRBV7-2 and TRBJ2-1, with TRBD2 identical over 11 bases. Germline trimming cut 5 bases from V and 13 bases from J; bases unmatched to any gene: 10. The CDR3 loop spans 14 amino acids. Germline V gives CDR1 SGHTA, CDR2 FQGNSA. CDR3 amino acids: CASSPSGLAGGQFF. The CDR3 DNA is TGTGCCAGCAGCCCCTCCGGGCTAGCGGGGGGACAGTTCTTC.